The clone carrying this T cell receptor (beta chain) was detected ten times or more. No antigen is known for it. These data originate in a study of molecular identifiers for immune sequencing clone quantification. Whole-study findings and limits: In cases of identical TCR molecules sharing a barcode, highly expanded clone sizes could be underestimated.

TCRdb reanalysed the PCR reads using MiXCR and keeps one entry per CDR3 protein. The data hold about 510,000 distinct CDR3 sequences, with about a fifth observed a single time. The length of the CDR3 is 14 residues. V was pared by 3 bases and J by 5 bases, with 9 bases of the junction left unmatched. The germline gives CDR1 GTSNPN, CDR2 SVGIG (reference sequence). Sequences were obtained from naive CD8+ T cells from blood, with Jurkat cell RNA spiked in. The subset denotes: FACS-sorted CD8+CD4-CCR7+CD45RA+ naive T cells. The sequence was collected from a human donor in good health. Some libraries in this study had Jurkat cell RNA spiked in. The chain uses TRBV30 and TRBJ2-7; 8 bases line up with TRBD2. The CDR3 coding sequence is TGTGCCTGGAGCCCCGGGAGGGGAACAGACGAGCAGTACTTC. Residues: CAWSPGRGTDEQYF.